The T cell receptor beta chain under discussion was sequenced for a study of a mutant IDH1 vaccine in newly diagnosed glioma. About the study: Patients had eight vaccinations, in weeks 1, 3, 5, 7, 11, 15, 19 and 23.

Assay: immunoSEQ multiplex PCR; the TCRdb copy retains only in-frame clones and omits some. Found here are just under 80,000 clones, roughly 91% of them singletons; the top ten hold approximately 0.58%. Stated time point: week 5, during vaccination. Doses consisted of 300 ug of mutant IDH1 20-mer peptide each, paired with topical imiquimod. Each tumor in the donors was a new WHO grade 3 or 4 astrocytoma, IDH1-mutant and ATRX-lost. Concerning this clone itself: Its specificity is not known.

The sequenced sample was PBMCs, obtained from a glioma patient whose treatment included an IDH1 peptide vaccine. The TCR originated in a woman aged 50 to 65 with glioma.

The CDR3 coding sequence is TGCGCCAGCAGCCGAGCGGGTGATACGCAGTATTTT. This gives the protein CASSRAGDTQYF. V usage is TRBV5-1 and J usage is TRBJ2-3, with D perhaps TRBD2 (6 bases). This CDR3 has 12 amino acids. Germline CDR1 SGHRS, CDR2 YFSETQ. V dropped 4 bases and J dropped 6 bases, with 9 bases sitting between them. Combining the CDR3 with reference TRBV5-1 and TRBJ2-3 gives the whole variable domain KAGVTQTPRYLIKTRGQQVTLSCSPISGHRSVSWYQQTPGQGLQFLFEYFSETQRNKGNFPGRFSGRQFSNSRSEMNVSTLELGDSALYLCASSRAGDTQYFGPGTRLTVL.